The TCR beta chain described here comes from a study of PD-1 blockade in classical Hodgkin lymphoma. Some clones are missing from TCRdb's copy, which holds only in-frame ones; the method was immunoSEQ multiplex PCR. The sample shows around 21,000 clones, 90% to 95% of them seen only once. Study outcomes and limitations: Newly diagnosed patients reportedly trailed healthy donors in baseline TCR diversity.

Time point: newly diagnosed, previously untreated cHL patient sample. With magnetic negative selection, CD4+ T cells were purified from PBMCs that had been thawed. As for this clone: Its specificity is unknown.

This clonotype was sampled from a human donor with classical Hodgkin lymphoma. The sequencing input was CD4+ T cells from blood.

The chain's CDR3 is CASSPPGQDNSPLHF. DNA of the CDR3: TGTGCCAGCTCACCACCGGGACAGGATAATTCACCCCTCCACTTT. The chain recombines TRBV18 with TRBJ1-6, with TRBD1 matching over 8 bases. This CDR3 has 15 amino acids. Germline CDR1 KGHSH, CDR2 LQKENI. V shed 0 bases, J shed 5 bases, and the junction held 0 bases outside the gene matches.